This entry lists 21 T cell receptor beta chains sequenced from one sample in a study of cytomegalovirus exposure and HLA in healthy donors. The PCR made use of 60 Vbeta and 13 Jbeta primers. Assay used: immunoSEQ multiplex PCR; TCRdb lists only in-frame clones, some missing. The repertoire includes over 200,000 clones, 70% to 80% of them detected once, and approximately 1.7% sits in the top ten. The sample consisted of PBMCs. All receptors derive from a woman younger than 45 in good health and CMV-seronegative.

The chain has TRBV6-6 and TRBJ2-5; perhaps TRBD1 as D (6 bases). V gave up 6 bases and J gave up 5 bases, with 16 bases separating them. CDR3 size: 14 residues. Germline V lookup: CDR1 MNHNY, CDR2 SVGAGI (reference sequence). The DNA for the CDR3 is TGTGCCAGCAGAAATCAGGGGCCGGTCGAGACCCAGTACTTC. It specifies CASRNQGPVETQYF.

The sample holds one count of this clone. The gene calls are TRBV6-4 and TRBJ2-3; tentative D call: TRBD1 (5 bases). CDR3 length: 13 amino acids. Trimming removed 6 bases at V and 3 bases at J, with 10 bases between. Germline values: CDR1 MRHNA, CDR2 SNTAGT. The CDR3 DNA is TGTGCCAGCAGAGCCTCAGGGACAGATACGCAGTATTTT. Translation gives CASRASGTDTQYF.

The chain couples TRBV6-1 to TRBJ1-5, with 7 nucleotides matching TRBD1. Germline loops: CDR1 MNHNS, CDR2 SASEGT. With V trimmed by 7 bases and J by 4 bases, 1 base remained unmatched. The CDR3 covers 12 residues. The CDR3 region is CASNRGNQPQHF. Here the CDR3 DNA reads TGTGCCAGCAACAGGGGAAATCAGCCCCAGCATTTT.

The chain combines TRBV7-2 with TRBJ2-5; 9 bases fit TRBD2. The last part of the DNA fits TRBJ2-7 better; the J call may be wrong. The germline gives CDR1 SGHTA, CDR2 FQGNSA. The CDR3 has 15 residues. The CDR3 coding sequence is TGTGCCAGCAGCTTCCCTGGACTAGCGCACTACGAGCAGTACTTC. It translates to CASSFPGLAHYEQYF.

The rearrangement links TRBV11-1 to TRBJ2-1, with TRBD2 matching 10 bases. The CDR3 is 17 residues long. In germline, CDR1 is SGHAT, CDR2 FQDESV (reference sequence). With 3 bases clipped from V and 7 bases from J, the junction kept 12 bases outside the gene matches. The DNA for the CDR3 is TGTGCCAGCAGCTTTTCCGGAGCGGGAGGGCCTTGGAATGAGCAGTTCTTC. Its translation: CASSFSGAGGPWNEQFF.

The CDR3 DNA reads as TGTGCCAGCAGTCCGACGTCACAGGGGGCGACCTACAATGAGCAGTTCTTC. It encodes CASSPTSQGATYNEQFF. The gene calls are TRBV27 and TRBJ2-1, with 9 bases fitting TRBD1. The germline gives CDR1 MNHEY, CDR2 SMNVEV (reference sequence). The CDR3 sequence is 17 residues long. V lost 5 bases to trimming and J lost 2 bases; unmatched junction nucleotides: 10.

Worth noting for this clone: The sample holds other DNA sequences that translate to the same CDR3. This chain links TRBV5-8 with TRBJ1-6; 8 positions agree with TRBD1. The trim removed 0 bases at V and 4 bases at J, leaving 9 bases unmatched. Looked up from germline, CDR1 is SGHTS and CDR2 is YDEGEE. The CDR3 runs to 18 residues. The CDR3 loop is CASSLAPGQAIYNSPLHF. CDR3 sequence (DNA): TGTGCCAGCAGCTTGGCCCCGGGACAGGCGATATATAATTCACCCCTCCACTTT.

This clone was seen a few times. The genes are TRBV6-1 and TRBJ1-5; D gene ambiguous. The ends were cut back, 4 bases at V and 5 bases at J, with 9 bases in the middle. The CDR3 contains 13 residues. Germline V gene sequence: CDR1 MNHNS, CDR2 SASEGT. The DNA for the CDR3 is TGTGCCAGCAGTGTCGGGTGGTATCAGCCCCAGCATTTT. This sequence encodes CASSVGWYQPQHF.

In this sample, this clone turned up once. The rearrangement joins TRBV5-5 to TRBJ1-1; no clear D gene. The CDR3 runs to 13 residues. V was trimmed by 0 bases and J by 3 bases, leaving 6 bases between them. Germline assignment: CDR1 SGHKS and CDR2 YYEKEE (reference sequence). The CDR3 DNA is TGTGCCAGCAGCTTGGGGGCCCACACTGAAGCTTTCTTT. It is translated as CASSLGAHTEAFF.

V and J are TRBV11-2 and TRBJ1-1, with 8 positions matching TRBD1. This CDR3 is 14 amino acids long. Germline CDR1 is SGHAT and CDR2 is FQNNGV. J was trimmed by 5 bases and V by 5 bases; bases with no gene match: 7. CDR3 sequence reads: CASSPSTGGTEAFF. CDR3 DNA sequence: TGTGCCAGCAGCCCCAGTACAGGGGGGACTGAAGCTTTCTTT.

J is TRBJ2-1 and V is TRBV7-9; 11 bases match TRBD2. The ends lost 5 bases at V and 0 bases at J; junction bases unmatched: 9. The CDR3 consists of 18 residues. The germline CDR1 and CDR2 sequences are SEHNR and FQNEAQ (reference sequence). The CDR3 nucleotides read TGTGCCAGCAGCAGCCTAGCGGGAGGCCACAGCTCCTACAATGAGCAGTTCTTC. Protein: CASSSLAGGHSSYNEQFF. Combining the CDR3 with reference TRBV7-9 and TRBJ2-1 gives the whole variable domain DTGVSQNPRHKITKRGQNVTFRCDPISEHNRLYWYRQTLGQGPEFLTYFQNEAQLEKSRLLSDRFSAERPKGSFSTLEIQRTEQGDSAMYLCASSSLAGGHSSYNEQFFGPGTRLTVL.

The rearrangement uses TRBV5-6 and TRBJ1-1, with D possibly TRBD1 on 5 matching bases. The CDR3 runs to 16 residues. Trimming left V 4 bases short and J 4 bases short, with 20 bases between. CDR1 is SGHDT, CDR2 YYEEEE, per germline. CDR3 sequence (DNA): TGTGCCAGCAGCCCGAGGGCGGCAGGGAGGGGCACTGAAGCTTTCTTT. It translates to CASSPRAAGRGTEAFF. Supplemented by reference TRBV5-6 and TRBJ1-1, the full variable domain reads DAGVTQSPTHLIKTRGQQVTLRCSPKSGHDTVSWYQQALGQGPQFIFQYYEEEERQRGNFPDRFSGHQFPNYSSELNVNALLLGDSALYLCASSPRAAGRGTEAFFGQGTRLTVV.

Remarks on this clone: Other DNA sequences in this sample translate to the same CDR3. The J gene is TRBJ2-7, the V gene TRBV27; maybe TRBD1 (5 bases). The V end was cut by 2 bases, the J end by 2 bases, with 7 bases between. CDR1 is MNHEY, CDR2 SMNVEV, per germline (reference sequence). CDR3 length: 13 amino acids. The CDR3: CASSLDSTYEQYF. In nucleotides, the CDR3 is TGTGCCAGCAGTTTAGACAGCACCTACGAGCAGTACTTC.

This clone came up once. The chain combines TRBV6-1 with TRBJ2-7, with D perhaps TRBD2 (5 bases). CDR3 length equals 12 residues. Trimming took off 2 bases at V and 4 bases at J, with 6 bases between the two ends. CDR1 and CDR2 from the germline V gene are MNHNS and SASEGT. The CDR3 DNA follows: TGTGCCAGCAGTGAACGGGGATACGAGCAGTACTTC. Translated, it gives CASSERGYEQYF.

The rearrangement joins TRBV6-1 to TRBJ1-2; TRBD1 matches at 7 bases. V shed 0 bases and J 4 bases; nucleotides not matched to a gene: 5. The germline CDR1 and CDR2 sequences are MNHNS and SASEGT. This CDR3 has 15 residues. CDR3 region: CASSEAEGQTYGYTF. The CDR3, as DNA: TGTGCCAGCAGTGAAGCTGAGGGACAGACCTATGGCTACACCTTC.

This clone was seen a few times. This chain joins TRBV6-4 and TRBJ1-2; D remains ambiguous. V lost 0 bases, J lost 8 bases, and 13 bases lay in between. The CDR3 has 14 residues. The germline V gene has CDR1 MRHNA and CDR2 SNTAGT. CDR3 nucleotide sequence: TGTGCCAGCAGTGACTCCACAGTGCCGGGGGGCTACACCTTC. Translation gives CASSDSTVPGGYTF.

The genes are TRBV11-2 and TRBJ2-5; D not resolved. The germline V gene has CDR1 SGHAT and CDR2 FQNNGV. This CDR3 region has 14 residues. Trimming pared 0 bases from V and 3 bases from J, leaving 8 bases between. CDR3 residues: CASSLERTEETQYF. The CDR3 DNA follows: TGTGCCAGCAGCTTAGAACGTACAGAAGAGACCCAGTACTTC.

The J gene is TRBJ2-5, the V gene TRBV30; possibly TRBD2 for D (6 bases). Per germline, CDR1 GTSNPN and CDR2 SVGIG (reference sequence). The CDR3 is 14 amino acids. The ends were cut back, 0 bases at V and 1 base at J, with 9 bases in the middle. The CDR3 bases are TGTGCCTGGAGTGTTGCGGGGACCCAAGAGACCCAGTACTTC. Its protein is CAWSVAGTQETQYF.

This chain uses TRBV7-9 with TRBJ1-5, with 8 bases matching TRBD1. CDR3 length: 14 residues. With 5 bases clipped from V and 8 bases from J, the junction kept 8 bases outside the gene matches. Germline CDR1 reads SEHNR; CDR2 reads FQNEAQ (reference sequence). CDR3 amino acids: CASSPGQGLEPQHF. The CDR3 DNA sequence: TGTGCCAGCAGCCCCGGACAGGGCCTAGAGCCCCAGCATTTT.

This chain links TRBV11-2 with TRBJ2-7; 9 nucleotides line up with TRBD2. CDR1 and CDR2 (germline): SGHAT, FQNNGV. J was trimmed by 6 bases and V by 2 bases; bases with no gene match: 5. The CDR3 contains 14 residues. DNA of the CDR3: TGTGCCAGCAGCTTACTGCGGGAGGGTGGCGAGCAGTACTTC. It codes for CASSLLREGGEQYF. Full variable domain (rest looked up from reference TRBV11-2 and TRBJ2-7): EAGVAQSPRYKIIEKRQSVAFWCNPISGHATLYWYQQILGQGPKLLIQFQNNGVVDDSQLPKDRFSAERLKGVDSTLKIQPAKLEDSAVYLCASSLLREGGEQYFGPGTRLTVT.

CDR3 in amino acids: CASSFTGANEKLFF. DNA for the CDR3: TGTGCCAGCAGTTTTACCGGGGCTAATGAAAAACTGTTTTTT. The chain links TRBV27 to TRBJ1-4; no reliable D call. The CDR3 loop spans 14 amino acids. Germline-derived CDR1 and CDR2 are MNHEY and SMNVEV (reference sequence). V dropped 3 bases and J dropped 3 bases, with 8 bases sitting between them.